Shown below are 28 T cell receptor beta chains from a single sample sequenced in a study of OX40 agonist ivuxolimab in advanced cancers. Repertoires were generated with immunoSEQ multiplex PCR, while TCRdb's copy carries only in-frame clones and drops some. This sample has fewer than 75,000 clones; roughly 91% occur once, and the top ten carry roughly 0.75%. The material was CD4+ or CD8+ T cells sorted from blood, obtained in a trial of the OX40 agonist ivuxolimab. The receptors shown here come from an adult with an advanced solid tumor such as melanoma, head and neck, liver or kidney cancer.

This chain uses TRBV7-2 with TRBJ2-6, with TRBD1 as a possible D gene (5 bases). V was clipped by 3 bases and J by 0 bases, with 12 bases between them. CDR1 is SGHTA and CDR2 is FQGNSA in the germline V gene. The CDR3 has 17 amino acids. This CDR3 reads CASSFQGLSSGANVLTF. CDR3 nucleotide sequence: TGTGCCAGCAGCTTTCAGGGCCTCAGCTCTGGGGCCAACGTCCTGACTTTC.

V usage is TRBV18 and J usage is TRBJ2-7; D assignment may be TRBD1 or TRBD2 (5 bases each). There are 12 residues in the CDR3. Germline loops: CDR1 KGHSH, CDR2 LQKENI. Trimming pared 6 bases from V and 4 bases from J, leaving 10 bases between. The CDR3: CASSRDQYEQYF. CDR3 nucleotides: TGTGCCAGCTCCCGGGACCAATACGAGCAGTACTTC.

The genes are TRBV7-9 and TRBJ2-5; 9 nucleotides align to TRBD2. Germline-derived CDR1 and CDR2 are SEHNR and FQNEAQ (reference sequence). CDR3 length: 15 residues. With 0 bases clipped from V and 5 bases from J, the junction kept 4 bases outside the gene matches. For the CDR3, the DNA is TGTGCCAGCAGCTTAGCTGGACTAGCGTGGGAGACCCAGTACTTC. Its protein product is CASSLAGLAWETQYF.

V and J are TRBV9 and TRBJ1-1, with D maybe TRBD1 (5 bases). Germline V gene sequence: CDR1 SGDLS, CDR2 YYNGEE. This CDR3 spans 15 amino acids. V gave up 6 bases and J gave up 6 bases, with 21 bases separating them. CDR3 coding DNA: TGTGCCAGCACTCCCACCGGGACCGTAGGACCTGAAGCTTTCTTT. Translating it yields CASTPTGTVGPEAFF. The full variable domain, its missing parts supplied by reference TRBV9 and TRBJ1-1, is DSGVTQTPKHLITATGQRVTLRCSPRSGDLSVYWYQQSLDQGLQFLIQYYNGEERAKGNILERFSAQQFPDLHSELNLSSLELGDSALYFCASTPTGTVGPEAFFGQGTRLTVV.

CDR3 coding DNA: TGTGCCAGCAGCTTCCGGGGGGGAAAGGTGAGTGAGCAGTTCTTC. Translated, it gives CASSFRGGKVSEQFF. This rearrangement joins TRBV11-2 to TRBJ2-1; 8 bases fit TRBD2. The germline CDR1 and CDR2 sequences are SGHAT and FQNNGV. This CDR3 is 15 amino acids long. V was clipped by 3 bases and J by 9 bases; unmatched bases: 10.

The chain couples TRBV11-3 to TRBJ2-1; 10 bases align to TRBD2. Germline CDR1 is SGHNT and CDR2 is YENEEA. The ends lost 5 bases at V and 6 bases at J; junction bases unmatched: 13. The CDR3 extends over 17 amino acids. CDR3 nucleotides: TGTGCCAGCAGCCCACGCACTAGCGGGGCCGGAGGCAATGAGCAGTTCTTC. Its translation: CASSPRTSGAGGNEQFF.

J is TRBJ2-5 and V is TRBV5-8; 8 nucleotides agree with TRBD2. This CDR3 region has 14 residues. CDR1 SGHTS and CDR2 YDEGEE come from the germline V gene. V lost 2 bases and J lost 2; bases outside the gene matches: 2. DNA of the CDR3: TGTGCCAGCAGCTTCTTAGCGGGACAAGAGACCCAGTACTTC. This encodes CASSFLAGQETQYF.

J is TRBJ2-1 and V is TRBV7-2, with 12 bases aligning to TRBD2. CDR1 is SGHTA, CDR2 FQGNSA, per germline. V lost 1 base, J lost 7 bases, and 2 bases stayed unmatched. CDR3 length equals 15 residues. CDR3 sequence reads: CASSLDLAGGNEQFF. CDR3 coding DNA: TGTGCCAGCAGCTTAGACCTAGCGGGAGGGAATGAGCAGTTCTTC. The full variable domain, with the rest looked up from reference TRBV7-2 and TRBJ2-1, is GAGVSQSPSNKVTEKGKDVELRCDPISGHTALYWYRQSLGQGLEFLIYFQGNSAPDKSGLPSDRFSAERTGGSVSTLTIQRTQQEDSAVYLCASSLDLAGGNEQFFGPGTRLTVL.

The rearrangement uses TRBV15 and TRBJ1-6; the D is unclear. This CDR3 contains 14 residues. Germline V gives CDR1 LNHNV, CDR2 YYDKDF (reference sequence). The V end was cut by 8 bases, the J end by 6 bases, with 14 bases between. CDR3 loop: CATCRDYSNSPLHF. The CDR3 region has the DNA TGTGCCACCTGTCGCGATTATAGTAATTCACCCCTCCACTTT.

This chain links TRBV18 with TRBJ2-2; the match to TRBD1 covers 9 bases. CDR3 size: 14 residues. Germline-derived CDR1 and CDR2 are KGHSH and LQKENI. Germline trimming cut 5 bases from V and 3 bases from J; bases unmatched to any gene: 1. The CDR3 spells CASSRQGDTGELFF. The DNA for the CDR3 is TGTGCCAGCTCAAGACAGGGGGACACCGGGGAGCTGTTTTTT.

The gene calls are TRBV7-3 and TRBJ2-7, with 12 positions matching TRBD2. The V segment lost 3 bases and the J segment 6 bases; nucleotides outside the gene matches: 3. The CDR3 is 14 residues long. The germline V gene has CDR1 SGHTA and CDR2 FQGTGA. The CDR3 sequence is CASSLTSGSLEQYF. The CDR3 DNA follows: TGTGCCAGCAGCTTGACTAGCGGGAGCCTCGAGCAGTACTTC.

This clone is a singleton in its sample. This chain uses TRBV27 with TRBJ2-5; 13 bases are shared with TRBD2. This CDR3 has 18 residues. The trim removed 5 bases at V and 2 bases at J, leaving 11 bases unmatched. Germline V gene lookup returns CDR1 MNHEY and CDR2 SMNVEV (reference sequence). The CDR3 DNA reads TGTGCCAGCAGTCTATATAGGACTAGCGGGAGTGGGCAAGAGACCCAGTACTTC. Encoded protein: CASSLYRTSGSGQETQYF.

The rearrangement links TRBV7-2 to TRBJ2-3; D is uncertain. Germline V gene sequence: CDR1 SGHTA, CDR2 FQGNSA. The CDR3 runs 13 residues. With 5 bases removed from V and 2 bases from J, the gap between germline ends came to 8 bases. The CDR3 sequence: CASSPQVTDTQYF. CDR3 in DNA: TGTGCCAGCAGCCCCCAGGTCACAGATACGCAGTATTTT.

This clone was seen a single time. The genes are TRBV19 and TRBJ2-3; 8 bases are a match to TRBD2. After removal of 7 bases from V and 0 bases from J, the junction contained 33 bases not matched to a gene. The germline CDR1 and CDR2 sequences are LNHDA and SQIVND (reference sequence). There are 24 residues in the CDR3. CDR3 DNA: TGTGCCAGTACTCTCCTCTGGGGCGCTCCCCTAGCGGGCTCCTCCCATTCTAGCACAGATACGCAGTATTTT. It codes for CASTLLWGAPLAGSSHSSTDTQYF.

The CDR3 DNA is TGTGCCAGCAGCCCCACAGGGGGATCCTACGAGCAGTACTTC. It encodes CASSPTGGSYEQYF. The rearrangement uses TRBV5-4 and TRBJ2-7; 8 bases are shared with TRBD1. V lost 4 bases to trimming and J lost 1 base; unmatched junction nucleotides: 4. Germline CDR1 is SGHNT and CDR2 is YYREEE (reference sequence). This CDR3 comprises 14 residues.

The gene calls are TRBV10-3 and TRBJ2-5, with TRBD2 matching 12 bases. The V and J ends lost 4 bases and 2 bases, in that order; junction bases with no gene match: 2. The CDR3 contains 15 residues. Germline-derived CDR1 and CDR2 are ENHRY and SYGVKD. For the CDR3, the DNA is TGTGCCATCAGTGCTAGCGGGGGGGCACAAGAGACCCAGTACTTC. This translates into CAISASGGAQETQYF.

The V and J genes are TRBV7-2 and TRBJ1-2, with D hard to call. V lost 3 bases and J lost 1, with 6 bases in between. The CDR3 spans 13 residues. From germline, CDR1 is SGHTA and CDR2 FQGNSA. For the CDR3, the DNA is TGTGCCAGCAGCTTGGAGGGTAACTATGGCTACACCTTC. Residues: CASSLEGNYGYTF.

The chain is built from TRBV11-2 and TRBJ2-7; 8 nucleotides match TRBD1. The CDR3 covers 15 residues. J was trimmed by 4 bases and V by 1 base; bases with no gene match: 6. Germline CDR1 and CDR2: SGHAT and FQNNGV. The DNA for the CDR3 is TGTGCCAGCAGCTTAGCGTCAGGGGGCGCATACGAGCAGTACTTC. Translation gives CASSLASGGAYEQYF.

This clone was seen once. The V call is TRBV18, the J call TRBJ2-2, with D hard to call. This CDR3 is 15 amino acids long. Trimming pared 0 bases from V and 2 bases from J, leaving 7 bases between. Germline V CDR1 and CDR2: KGHSH, LQKENI. This CDR3 is CASSPPAVNTGELFF. Here the CDR3 DNA reads TGTGCCAGCTCACCACCCGCAGTCAACACCGGGGAGCTGTTTTTT.

The rearrangement links TRBV5-6 to TRBJ2-3; 9 bases fit TRBD2. V was clipped by 8 bases and J by 1 base; unmatched bases: 8. This CDR3 spans 15 amino acids. The germline V gene encodes CDR1 SGHDT and CDR2 YYEEEE. CDR3 residues: CASGLRTSGTDTQYF. CDR3 sequence (DNA): TGTGCCAGTGGCTTACGGACTAGCGGCACAGATACGCAGTATTTT.

This sequence joins TRBV6-5 and TRBJ2-7, with D unclear. CDR3 length equals 13 residues. CDR1 and CDR2 (germline): MNHEY, SVGAGI. The V gene lost 6 bases and the J gene lost 0 bases, with 9 bases spanning the gap. The chain's CDR3 is CASSLRSSYEQYF. Here the CDR3 DNA reads TGTGCCAGCAGCCTTCGAAGCTCCTACGAGCAGTACTTC.

The chain combines TRBV5-1 with TRBJ2-6; D is undetermined. CDR3 length: 15 amino acids. Germline V gene sequence: CDR1 SGHRS, CDR2 YFSETQ. Trimming left V 0 bases short and J 0 bases short, with 4 bases between. The CDR3 region is CASSLDTSGANVLTF. The CDR3 DNA is TGCGCCAGCAGCTTGGACACCTCTGGGGCCAACGTCCTGACTTTC.

The genes are TRBV4-1 and TRBJ2-5; D remains unclear. Germline V gene sequence: CDR1 MGHRA, CDR2 YSYEKL. The CDR3 sequence is 16 residues long. The V end was cut by 0 bases, the J end by 1 base, with 12 bases between. The CDR3 here is CASSQEFLGPQETQYF. DNA for the CDR3: TGCGCCAGCAGCCAAGAATTTTTGGGCCCCCAAGAGACCCAGTACTTC.

The table lists this clone with a count of one. V and J are TRBV7-2 and TRBJ2-7; 9 nucleotides match TRBD2. Germline V gene data show CDR1 as SGHTA and CDR2 as FQGNSA. This CDR3 contains 16 residues. The J segment lost 6 bases and the V segment lost 0 bases, leaving 9 bases of the junction unmatched. The CDR3 coding sequence is TGTGCCAGCAGCTTAGCTCGGGTTAGCGGGGGTTTCGAGCAGTACTTC. Protein: CASSLARVSGGFEQYF.

The chain joins TRBV6-6 to TRBJ2-7; D is uncertain. Germline V lookup: CDR1 MNHNY, CDR2 SVGAGI (reference sequence). V was trimmed by 5 bases and J by 7 bases, leaving 15 bases between them. This CDR3 is built from 13 residues. The CDR3 nucleotides read TGTGCCAGCAGTGCCGGATCCCCCGGGGAGCAGTACTTC. The encoded protein is CASSAGSPGEQYF.

J is TRBJ2-7 and V is TRBV7-2; maybe TRBD2 (5 bases). Germline V CDR1 and CDR2: SGHTA, FQGNSA. The CDR3 has 15 residues. V dropped 5 bases and J dropped 0 bases, with 14 bases sitting between them. The CDR3 spells CASSATLGSSYEQYF. CDR3 DNA sequence: TGTGCCAGCAGCGCAACCTTGGGGAGCTCCTACGAGCAGTACTTC.

The chain employs TRBV7-2 and TRBJ2-3; 8 bases align to TRBD1. V was clipped by 9 bases and J by 1 base; unmatched bases: 12. CDR3 size: 16 residues. Germline V gives CDR1 SGHTA, CDR2 FQGNSA. The CDR3 loop is CASQPTRTGRTDTQYF. The DNA for the CDR3 is TGTGCCAGTCAGCCCACCAGGACAGGGCGCACAGATACGCAGTATTTT.

This clone has just a few counts. Here the CDR3 reads CASSLEGARRSTEAFF. The CDR3, as DNA: TGTGCCAGCAGTTTAGAGGGGGCGAGGAGGAGCACTGAAGCTTTCTTT. V gene TRBV27 combines with J gene TRBJ1-1, with 7 nucleotides matching TRBD1. The CDR3 totals 16 residues. V shed 2 bases, J shed 4 bases, and the junction held 10 bases outside the gene matches. Looked up from germline, CDR1 is MNHEY and CDR2 is SMNVEV (reference sequence).